The 3 T cell receptor beta chains given below trace back to one sample, sequenced in a study of cytomegalovirus exposure and HLA in healthy donors. The PCR ran on 60 Vbeta and 13 Jbeta primers. Using immunoSEQ multiplex PCR, the repertoire was profiled, and TCRdb retains in-frame clones only, with some absent. The sample records 130,000 or so clones, 65% to 80% being singletons. Material: PBMCs. The receptors originated from a male donor in good health and CMV-seropositive.

The V gene is TRBV9, the J gene TRBJ2-3; D might be TRBD2 (6 bases). V was trimmed by 1 base and J by 5 bases, leaving 11 bases between them. The CDR3 consists of 14 residues. Germline CDR1 SGDLS, CDR2 YYNGEE. CDR3 DNA: TGTGCCAGCAGCGTATTGGGGGGTGAAGATACGCAGTATTTT. Encoded protein: CASSVLGGEDTQYF.

The chain recombines TRBV5-1 with TRBJ2-1; 14 bases are shared with TRBD2. Germline CDR1 SGHRS, CDR2 YFSETQ. This CDR3 is built from 18 residues. Trimming removed 3 bases from V and 2 bases from J; junction bases left unmatched: 7. CDR3 sequence: CASSSLTSGGATYNEQFF. CDR3 in DNA: TGCGCCAGCAGCTCGTTGACTAGCGGGGGGGCCACCTACAATGAGCAGTTCTTC.

This chain links TRBV5-1 with TRBJ2-5, with 7 bases that match TRBD1. Germline CDR1 is SGHRS and CDR2 is YFSETQ. This CDR3 contains 15 residues. V gave up 4 bases and J gave up 4 bases; unmatched junction bases: 10. In nucleotides, the CDR3 is TGCGCCAGCAGCCCTAGACAGGGCCTAGCAGAGACCCAGTACTTC. Protein product: CASSPRQGLAETQYF.